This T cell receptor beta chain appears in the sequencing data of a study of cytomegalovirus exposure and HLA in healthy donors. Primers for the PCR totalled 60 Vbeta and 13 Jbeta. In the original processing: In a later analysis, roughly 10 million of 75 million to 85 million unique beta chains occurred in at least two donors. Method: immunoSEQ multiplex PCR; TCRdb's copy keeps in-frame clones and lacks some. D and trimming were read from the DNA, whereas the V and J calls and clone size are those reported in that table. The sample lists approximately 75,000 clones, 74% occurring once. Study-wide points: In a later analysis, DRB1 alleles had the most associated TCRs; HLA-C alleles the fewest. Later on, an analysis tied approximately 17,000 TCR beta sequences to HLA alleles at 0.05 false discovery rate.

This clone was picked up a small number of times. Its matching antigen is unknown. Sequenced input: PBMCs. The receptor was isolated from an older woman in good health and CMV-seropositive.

CDR3 region: CASSIGTGRETQYF. DNA for the CDR3: TGTGCCAGTAGTATAGGGACAGGGCGAGAGACCCAGTACTTC. The chain employs TRBV19 and TRBJ2-5, with 8 bases that match TRBD1. The CDR3 is made up of 14 amino acids. Germline trimming cut 1 base from V and 4 bases from J; bases unmatched to any gene: 2. Germline V gene lookup returns CDR1 LNHDA and CDR2 SQIVND (reference sequence).